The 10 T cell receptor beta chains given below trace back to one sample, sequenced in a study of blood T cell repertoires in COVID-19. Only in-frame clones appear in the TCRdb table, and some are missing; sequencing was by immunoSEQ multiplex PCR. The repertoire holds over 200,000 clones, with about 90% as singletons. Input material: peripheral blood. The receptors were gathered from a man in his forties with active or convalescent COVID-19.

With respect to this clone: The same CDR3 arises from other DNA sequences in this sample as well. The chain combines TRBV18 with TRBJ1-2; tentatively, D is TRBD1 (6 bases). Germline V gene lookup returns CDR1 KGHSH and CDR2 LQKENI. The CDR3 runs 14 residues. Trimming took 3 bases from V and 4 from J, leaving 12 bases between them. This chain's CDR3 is CASSPLQGGYGYTF. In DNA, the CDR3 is TGTGCCAGCTCACCTTTACAGGGTGGCTATGGCTACACCTTC.

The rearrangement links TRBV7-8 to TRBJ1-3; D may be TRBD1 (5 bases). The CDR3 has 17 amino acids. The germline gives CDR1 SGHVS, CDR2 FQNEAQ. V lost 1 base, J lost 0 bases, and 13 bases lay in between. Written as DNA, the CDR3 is TGTGCCAGCAGCTTAGATGACAGCCGATCCTCTGGAAACACCATATATTTT. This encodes CASSLDDSRSSGNTIYF.

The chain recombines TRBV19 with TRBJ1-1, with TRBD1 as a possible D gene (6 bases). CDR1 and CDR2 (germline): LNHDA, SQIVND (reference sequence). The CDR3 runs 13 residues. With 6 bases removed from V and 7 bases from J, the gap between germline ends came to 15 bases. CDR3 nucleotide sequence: TGTGCCAGTAGGCAACAGGGCCCCGGTGAAGCTTTCTTT. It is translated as CASRQQGPGEAFF.

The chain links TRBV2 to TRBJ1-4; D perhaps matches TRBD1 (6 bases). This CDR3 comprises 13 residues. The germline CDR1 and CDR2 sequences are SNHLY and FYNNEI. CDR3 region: CAGRAGAIEKLFF. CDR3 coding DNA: TGTGCGGGGAGAGCGGGGGCGATAGAAAAACTGTTTTTT.

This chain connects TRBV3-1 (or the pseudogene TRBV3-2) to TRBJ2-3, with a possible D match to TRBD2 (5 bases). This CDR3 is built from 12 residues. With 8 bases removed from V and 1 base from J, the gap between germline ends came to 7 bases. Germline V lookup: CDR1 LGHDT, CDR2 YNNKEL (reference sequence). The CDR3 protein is CASGLGTDTQYF. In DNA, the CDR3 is TGTGCCAGCGGACTTGGCACAGATACGCAGTATTTT.

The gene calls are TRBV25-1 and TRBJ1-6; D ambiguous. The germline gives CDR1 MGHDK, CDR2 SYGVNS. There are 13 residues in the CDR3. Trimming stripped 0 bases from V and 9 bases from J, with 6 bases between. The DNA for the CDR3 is TGTGCCAGCAGTGAATATGTCGGTTCACCCCTCCACTTT. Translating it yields CASSEYVGSPLHF.

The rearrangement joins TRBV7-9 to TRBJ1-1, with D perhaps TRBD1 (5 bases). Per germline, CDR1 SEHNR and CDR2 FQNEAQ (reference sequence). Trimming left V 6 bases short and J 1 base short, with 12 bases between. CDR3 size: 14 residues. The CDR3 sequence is CASRPTGRNTEAFF. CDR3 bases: TGTGCCAGCAGACCTACAGGCCGGAACACTGAAGCTTTCTTT. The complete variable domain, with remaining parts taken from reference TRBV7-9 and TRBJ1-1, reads DTGVSQNPRHKITKRGQNVTFRCDPISEHNRLYWYRQTLGQGPEFLTYFQNEAQLEKSRLLSDRFSAERPKGSFSTLEIQRTEQGDSAMYLCASRPTGRNTEAFFGQGTRLTVV.

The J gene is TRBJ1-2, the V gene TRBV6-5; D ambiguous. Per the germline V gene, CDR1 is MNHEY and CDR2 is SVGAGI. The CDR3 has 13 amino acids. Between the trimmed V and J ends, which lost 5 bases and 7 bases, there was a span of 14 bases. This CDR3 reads CASSLVVAGGYTF. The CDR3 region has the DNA TGTGCCAGCAGTCTTGTAGTGGCGGGTGGCTACACCTTC.

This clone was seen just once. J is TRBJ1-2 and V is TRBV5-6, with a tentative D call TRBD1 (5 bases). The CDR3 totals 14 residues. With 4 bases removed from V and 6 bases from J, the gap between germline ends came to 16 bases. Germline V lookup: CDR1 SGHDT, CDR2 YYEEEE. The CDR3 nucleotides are TGTGCCAGCAGCCAAGAGCCCAGGGTAGATGGCTACACCTTC. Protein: CASSQEPRVDGYTF.

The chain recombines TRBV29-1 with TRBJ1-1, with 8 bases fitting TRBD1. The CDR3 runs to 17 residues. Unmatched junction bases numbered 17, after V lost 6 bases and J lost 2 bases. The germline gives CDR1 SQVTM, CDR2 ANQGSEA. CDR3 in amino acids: CSVPAPQGAGVNTEAFF. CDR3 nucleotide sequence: TGCAGCGTCCCCGCACCCCAGGGGGCAGGGGTTAACACTGAAGCTTTCTTT.